The source of this T cell receptor beta chain is a study of cytomegalovirus exposure and HLA in healthy donors. The PCR used 60 Vbeta and 13 Jbeta primers. The data were produced by immunoSEQ multiplex PCR, yet TCRdb's version contains in-frame clones alone and is incomplete. Here the sample spans around 150,000 clones, around 90% being singletons. The CDR3 runs 15 residues. The source is a woman aged 40-49 years in good health and CMV-seronegative. The sample comprised PBMCs. V usage is TRBV21-1 and J usage is TRBJ2-1; the listed D gene, TRBD2, was not tested against the DNA. TRBV21-1 is a listed pseudogene. CDR3 region: CASSKEASGPSEQFF. CDR3 DNA: TGTGCCAGCAGCAAAGAAGCTAGCGGGCCCTCTGAGCAGTTCTTC.